The rows below give T cell receptor beta chains drawn from one sample of a study of blood T cell repertoires in COVID-19. Repertoires were generated with immunoSEQ multiplex PCR, while TCRdb's copy carries only in-frame clones and drops some. The sample consists of 150,000 to 200,000 clones, approximately 84% of them appearing once. The sample consisted of peripheral blood. The receptors originated from a man in his forties with acute or convalescent COVID-19. Both conserved end residues are part of each CDR3. Fields, in order: J gene, D gene, V gene, CDR3 protein. The D gene is left open where the match is weak.

j_call: TRBJ1-6
d_call: -
v_call: TRBV18
cdr3_aa: CASSPAGAGSNSPLHF

j_call: TRBJ1-6
d_call: -
v_call: TRBV10-3
cdr3_aa: CATTFGSAGGHNSPLHF

j_call: TRBJ1-3
d_call: -
v_call: TRBV11-2
cdr3_aa: CASSPLGTRGNTIYF

j_call: TRBJ2-2
d_call: -
v_call: TRBV10-2
cdr3_aa: CASSESQRRPNTGELFF

j_call: TRBJ2-5
d_call: TRBD2
v_call: TRBV6-2/TRBV6-3
cdr3_aa: CASSQRKLQLAGGQETQYF

j_call: TRBJ1-2
d_call: TRBD1
v_call: TRBV5-6
cdr3_aa: CASSSDRGLGYGYTF

j_call: TRBJ1-2
d_call: -
v_call: TRBV6-6
cdr3_aa: CASNQRRQNSNYGYTF

j_call: TRBJ2-7
d_call: -
v_call: TRBV7-2
cdr3_aa: CASSFGPGQGVESYEQYF

j_call: TRBJ1-5
d_call: -
v_call: TRBV28
cdr3_aa: CASSPIGLESNQPQHF

j_call: TRBJ2-2
d_call: -
v_call: TRBV6-5
cdr3_aa: CASTPQGVGELFF

j_call: TRBJ1-1
d_call: -
v_call: TRBV5-1
cdr3_aa: CASSPQMGALGPAFF

j_call: TRBJ2-1
d_call: TRBD1
v_call: TRBV28
cdr3_aa: CASSETGGGNEQFF

j_call: TRBJ2-5
d_call: TRBD2
v_call: TRBV10-3
cdr3_aa: CAISESLAAETQYF

j_call: TRBJ1-1
d_call: -
v_call: TRBV12-3/TRBV12-4
cdr3_aa: CASSPGGGTEAFF

j_call: TRBJ2-3
d_call: -
v_call: TRBV24-1
cdr3_aa: CATMDRGTDTQYF

j_call: TRBJ1-2
d_call: -
v_call: TRBV27
cdr3_aa: CASSLDVKAINGYTF

j_call: TRBJ2-3
d_call: TRBD1
v_call: TRBV7-2
cdr3_aa: CASSSWDRETDTQYF

j_call: TRBJ2-7
d_call: TRBD2
v_call: TRBV5-5
cdr3_aa: CASSSALGLAPYEQYF

j_call: TRBJ2-7
d_call: -
v_call: TRBV18
cdr3_aa: CASSLDSYEQYF

j_call: TRBJ1-5
d_call: -
v_call: TRBV19
cdr3_aa: CASSIDRDQPQHF

j_call: TRBJ2-7
d_call: -
v_call: TRBV7-9
cdr3_aa: CASSGLQGGGNEQYF

j_call: TRBJ2-7
d_call: -
v_call: TRBV28
cdr3_aa: CASSQIDYEQYF

j_call: TRBJ1-4
d_call: TRBD1
v_call: TRBV28
cdr3_aa: CASSSAGDRGRGNEKLFF

j_call: TRBJ1-4
d_call: -
v_call: TRBV9
cdr3_aa: CASSVGTGDSNEKLFF

j_call: TRBJ2-2
d_call: TRBD1
v_call: TRBV5-1
cdr3_aa: CASSLGQGNTGELFF

j_call: TRBJ1-5
d_call: -
v_call: TRBV5-1
cdr3_aa: CASSYGGDQPQHF

j_call: TRBJ2-7
d_call: -
v_call: TRBV3-1/TRBV3-2
cdr3_aa: CASSQDDRPSEQYF

j_call: TRBJ1-2
d_call: TRBD1
v_call: TRBV12-3/TRBV12-4
cdr3_aa: CASSPTGDYGYTF

j_call: TRBJ1-2
d_call: TRBD1
v_call: TRBV5-1
cdr3_aa: CASSLRGTDRGDGYTF

j_call: TRBJ1-3
d_call: -
v_call: TRBV30
cdr3_aa: CAWSGTDSGNTIYF

j_call: TRBJ2-7
d_call: TRBD1
v_call: TRBV6-5
cdr3_aa: CASSYRQGAFEQYF

j_call: TRBJ2-5
d_call: TRBD2
v_call: TRBV5-6
cdr3_aa: CASGPREGNLLGTQYF

j_call: TRBJ1-2
d_call: -
v_call: TRBV28
cdr3_aa: CASRGSNYGYTF

j_call: TRBJ1-1
d_call: TRBD1
v_call: TRBV3-1/TRBV3-2
cdr3_aa: CASSLQRGQLNTEAFF

j_call: TRBJ1-2
d_call: -
v_call: TRBV6-5
cdr3_aa: CASSTKSHPRGGYTF

j_call: TRBJ2-1
d_call: -
v_call: TRBV12-3/TRBV12-4
cdr3_aa: CASSFLGRNEQFF

j_call: TRBJ1-1
d_call: TRBD1
v_call: TRBV2
cdr3_aa: CASTLQDRASAFF

j_call: TRBJ1-1
d_call: -
v_call: TRBV10-2
cdr3_aa: CASSERGLNTEAFF

j_call: TRBJ1-2
d_call: -
v_call: TRBV7-9
cdr3_aa: CASRMGDGYTF

j_call: TRBJ1-1
d_call: -
v_call: TRBV6-1
cdr3_aa: CASSDVAGRNTEAFF